The next 2 T cell receptor beta chains were all read from a single sample in a study of blood T cell repertoires in COVID-19. The table came from immunoSEQ multiplex PCR; TCRdb's copy has only in-frame clones and leaves some out. The sample lists under 250,000 clones; approximately 88% were seen once. What was sequenced was peripheral blood. These receptors were taken from a man aged 35 to 55 with acute or convalescent COVID-19.

This clone was recorded a few times. The chain employs TRBV14 and TRBJ2-1, with TRBD2 matching over 10 bases. This CDR3 has 19 amino acids. With 0 bases clipped from V and 7 bases from J, the junction kept 15 bases outside the gene matches. Looked up from germline, CDR1 is SGHDN and CDR2 is FVKESK. CDR3 protein: CASSQDRKAGGPWWNEQFF. CDR3 bases: TGTGCCAGCAGCCAAGATCGGAAAGCGGGAGGGCCCTGGTGGAATGAGCAGTTCTTC.

The genes are TRBV27 and TRBJ2-1; no clear D gene. In germline, CDR1 is MNHEY, CDR2 SMNVEV (reference sequence). CDR3 size: 17 residues. V was pared by 5 bases and J by 0 bases, with 17 bases between. The CDR3 sequence: CASSMSKPMSSYNEQFF. The CDR3 coding sequence is TGTGCCAGCAGTATGTCAAAACCGATGAGCTCCTACAATGAGCAGTTCTTC.